What follows are 18 T cell receptor beta chains derived from one specimen sequenced in a study of shared clonotypes between healthy human individuals. Sequencing used immunoSEQ multiplex PCR; TCRdb keeps in-frame clones, though not all of them. The sample carries about 2.4 million clones, 93% recorded once. Sequenced: naive CD4+ T cells from PBMCs. Subset reported: CD45RA+ positively selected. The receptors originated from a man aged 18 to 35 in good health. Some clones in this sample may be carry-over from other donors' samples.

The chain has TRBV4-3 and TRBJ1-2; tentative D call: TRBD1 (5 bases). From germline, CDR1 is LGHNA and CDR2 YSLEER. V lost 1 base, J lost 4 bases, and 10 bases lay in between. The CDR3 totals 14 residues. The CDR3 loop reads CASSQAPDIYGYTF. The CDR3 nucleotides read TGCGCCAGCAGCCAAGCACCGGACATCTATGGCTACACCTTC.

The genes are TRBV18 and TRBJ2-3, with 16 nucleotides matching TRBD2. The CDR3 loop spans 17 amino acids. The V segment lost 2 bases and the J segment 4 bases; nucleotides outside the gene matches: 3. Germline V gene lookup returns CDR1 KGHSH and CDR2 LQKENI. CDR3 loop: CASSPAGTSGRADTQYF. The CDR3 DNA sequence: TGTGCCAGCTCACCAGCCGGGACTAGCGGGAGGGCAGATACGCAGTATTTT.

This clone was counted once. J is TRBJ2-4 and V is TRBV5-1; no clear D gene. The CDR3 runs to 15 residues. Germline CDR1 reads SGHRS; CDR2 reads YFSETQ. The V end lost 2 bases, the J end lost 2 bases, and 11 bases lay between the germline ends. CDR3 DNA: TGCGCCAGCAGCTTTGGTTCGAGTTCCAAAAACATTCAGTACTTC. Translated: CASSFGSSSKNIQYF.

The chain employs TRBV9 and TRBJ2-7; 10 nucleotides align to TRBD1. CDR1 SGDLS and CDR2 YYNGEE come from the germline V gene. With 4 bases clipped from V and 2 bases from J, the junction kept 6 bases outside the gene matches. The CDR3 consists of 15 residues. The CDR3 protein is CASSMGQGPTYEQYF. The CDR3 nucleotides are TGTGCCAGCAGCATGGGACAGGGGCCTACCTACGAGCAGTACTTC.

The rearrangement uses TRBV5-8 and TRBJ1-2; maybe TRBD1 (6 bases). This CDR3 has 13 residues. V gave up 4 bases and J gave up 4 bases, with 11 bases separating them. Germline V CDR1 and CDR2: SGHTS, YDEGEE. Here the CDR3 DNA reads TGTGCCAGCAGCCCGGCACAGGGCTATGGCTACACCTTC. This gives the protein CASSPAQGYGYTF.

The chain has TRBV15 and TRBJ1-5; the match to TRBD1 covers 9 bases. CDR1 is LNHNV and CDR2 is YYDKDF in the germline V gene (reference sequence). CDR3 length: 19 residues. The V and J ends lost 0 bases and 0 bases, in that order; junction bases with no gene match: 9. CDR3 in amino acids: CATSRDSGRDRASNQPQHF. As DNA, the CDR3 is TGTGCCACCAGCAGAGATTCGGGGAGGGACAGGGCTAGCAATCAGCCCCAGCATTTT.

This chain links TRBV5-1 with TRBJ2-6; 11 bases map to TRBD1. V was clipped by 4 bases and J by 3 bases; unmatched bases: 6. Germline V gene lookup returns CDR1 SGHRS and CDR2 YFSETQ. The CDR3 runs 17 residues. CDR3: CASSRTGGAGGANVLTF. CDR3 bases: TGCGCCAGCAGCCGGACAGGGGGCGCCGGTGGGGCCAACGTCCTGACTTTC.

This rearrangement joins TRBV5-1 to TRBJ1-6; maybe TRBD1 (5 bases). This CDR3 comprises 15 residues. Trimming removed 3 bases from V and 7 bases from J, with 14 bases in between. Germline V lookup: CDR1 SGHRS, CDR2 YFSETQ. CDR3 DNA sequence: TGCGCCAGCAGCTCAGGGATAGCGGACAATTCACCCCTCCACTTT. Translation gives CASSSGIADNSPLHF.

The V gene is TRBV6-4, the J gene TRBJ2-6, with D hard to call. Per germline, CDR1 MRHNA and CDR2 SNTAGT. This CDR3 comprises 16 residues. V lost 4 bases, J lost 0 bases, and 10 bases lay in between. As DNA, the CDR3 is TGTGCCAGCAGTGCCACGCGGACCTCTGGGGCCAACGTCCTGACTTTC. It encodes CASSATRTSGANVLTF.

V and J are TRBV6-1 and TRBJ1-6; D might be TRBD1 (5 bases). Per germline, CDR1 MNHNS and CDR2 SASEGT. The ends were cut back, 10 bases at V and 11 bases at J, with 21 bases in the middle. The CDR3 length is 14 residues. Here the CDR3 reads CATAIGAPGAPLHF. CDR3 coding DNA: TGTGCCACAGCGATCGGGGCCCCCGGGGCACCCCTCCACTTT.

The chain links TRBV5-8 to TRBJ2-2; no reliable D call. Germline lookup yields CDR1 SGHTS and CDR2 YDEGEE. Trimming cost V 4 bases and J 4 bases, with 14 bases left between them. CDR3 length equals 15 residues. The DNA of the CDR3 is TGTGCCAGCAGCAGAGAACGGGCGAGCACCGGGGAGCTGTTTTTT. Translated, it gives CASSRERASTGELFF.

The rearrangement uses TRBV28 and TRBJ2-5, with TRBD2 identical over 8 bases. There are 15 residues in the CDR3. The germline gives CDR1 MDHEN, CDR2 SYDVKM. Trimming cost V 5 bases and J 5 bases; bases outside gene matches: 10. CDR3 in amino acids: CASSKTGTRGETQYF. In nucleotides, the CDR3 is TGTGCCAGCAGTAAAACCGGGACTAGGGGGGAGACCCAGTACTTC.

The chain carries TRBV2 and TRBJ2-4, with D hard to call. Trimming took 3 bases from V and 1 from J, leaving 7 bases between them. The germline gives CDR1 SNHLY, CDR2 FYNNEI. This CDR3 contains 14 residues. The DNA of the CDR3 is TGTGCCAGCAGTGACTCTGGGGCCAAAAACATTCAGTACTTC. This translates into CASSDSGAKNIQYF. Filled out from reference TRBV2 and TRBJ2-4, the complete variable domain reads EPEVTQTPSHQVTQMGQEVILRCVPISNHLYFYWYRQILGQKVEFLVSFYNNEISEKSEIFDDQFSVERPDGSNFTLKIRSTKLEDSAMYFCASSDSGAKNIQYFGAGTRLSVL.

The gene calls are TRBV5-1 and TRBJ2-2; D possibly uses TRBD1 or TRBD2 (5 bases each). The CDR3 sequence is 15 residues long. V was shortened by 2 bases and J by 0 bases, with 8 bases between the two germline ends. The germline V gene has CDR1 SGHRS and CDR2 YFSETQ. This CDR3 is CASSLEGSNTGELFF. For the CDR3, the DNA is TGCGCCAGCAGCTTAGAGGGGTCGAACACCGGGGAGCTGTTTTTT.

This chain links TRBV27 with TRBJ1-4; 8 bases agree with TRBD1. Germline V gives CDR1 MNHEY, CDR2 SMNVEV (reference sequence). V lost 7 bases and J lost 6; bases outside the gene matches: 10. The CDR3 spans 15 residues. The CDR3 loop is CASTAGGISDEKLFF. The CDR3 nucleotides are TGTGCCAGCACGGCAGGGGGCATATCTGATGAAAAACTGTTTTTT.

The CDR3 DNA reads as TGTGCCAGCAGTCCCGGACAGGGAAGCGAGACCCAGTACTTC. Protein: CASSPGQGSETQYF. J is TRBJ2-5 and V is TRBV2; 8 positions match TRBD1. The V gene's germline CDR1 is SNHLY and CDR2 FYNNEI. The CDR3 contains 14 residues. V gave up 5 bases and J gave up 5 bases; unmatched junction bases: 7.

The V call is TRBV19, the J call TRBJ2-7; the match to TRBD1 covers 9 bases. Germline loops: CDR1 LNHDA, CDR2 SQIVND (reference sequence). Germline trimming cut 4 bases from V and 4 bases from J; bases unmatched to any gene: 8. This CDR3 has 15 residues. The CDR3 reads CASSRTTGGVYEQYF. Here the CDR3 DNA reads TGTGCCAGTAGTAGAACTACAGGGGGCGTTTACGAGCAGTACTTC.

This chain connects TRBV18 to TRBJ2-7, with a tentative D call TRBD2 (6 bases). V was cut by 6 bases and J by 3 bases, with 15 bases left in between. The CDR3 loop spans 14 amino acids. The V gene's germline CDR1 is KGHSH and CDR2 LQKENI. The CDR3 nucleotides read TGTGCCAGCTCGGTGGAGGGGCCACTCTACGAGCAGTACTTC. Amino acids: CASSVEGPLYEQYF.